This T cell receptor beta chain was sequenced in a study of blood T cell repertoires in COVID-19. V was trimmed by 2 bases and J by 6 bases, leaving 14 bases between them. Germline V gene sequence: CDR1 MNHNS, CDR2 SASEGT. The CDR3 spans 15 residues. Produced via immunoSEQ multiplex PCR; TCRdb's table is partial and in-frame only. The repertoire holds 25,000 to 30,000 clones, roughly 82% seen once, with about 1.8% in the top ten. The rearrangement links TRBV6-1 to TRBJ2-1; possibly TRBD1 for D (6 bases). Sequenced input: peripheral blood. This receptor was taken from a man of 80 years or more with active or convalescent COVID-19. CDR3 sequence: CASSETRGRVNEQFF. CDR3 coding DNA: TGTGCCAGCAGTGAAACCAGGGGACGGGTCAATGAGCAGTTCTTC.